The clone carrying this TCR beta chain was seen more than once but under ten times. The antigen remains undetermined. MiXCR was run by TCRdb on the 5' RACE reads, yielding one entry per CDR3 protein. The sample carries under 900,000 distinct CDR3 sequences, roughly an eighth recorded once. The data originate from a study of identical twins. Trimming took off 5 bases at V and 2 bases at J, with 15 bases between the two ends. Germline CDR1 is SGHRS and CDR2 is YFSETQ. This CDR3 is 15 amino acids long. Study-wide results and limits: One should note that invariant MAIT and iNKT cells could partly confound zero-insertion analyses. Memory repertoires showed no such pattern, whereas abundant cord blood beta clonotypes carried fewer insertions.

These same data were also listed under a study on yellow fever vaccine responses in identical twins.

The TCR originated in a woman between 18 and 29 years old in good health. Source material: PBMCs. V gene TRBV5-1 combines with J gene TRBJ2-3, with a possible D match to TRBD1 (5 bases). CDR3 region: CASRSSTGFTDTQYF. The CDR3 region has the DNA TGCGCCAGCAGGTCCAGCACAGGTTTCACAGATACGCAGTATTTT.